This record covers a single T cell receptor beta chain. The source of the sample is a study of T cells after yellow fever vaccination. Findings and caveats of the study: Once the booster was given, most primary-vaccination clones reappeared, at 95% to 97% for CD4 and more than 85% for CD8.

TCRdb reprocessed the 5' RACE reads via MiXCR and lists one record per CDR3 protein. The sample lists tens of thousands of distinct CDR3 sequences, about 5.2% occurring once. The CDR3 contains 16 residues. J lost 8 bases, V lost 0 bases, and 9 bases had no gene match. CDR1 and CDR2 from the germline V gene are SGHDT and YYEEEE. Sequencing used PBMCs, either bulk or a sorted T-cell subset (CD4+, CD8+, memory, or dextramer-sorted; not recorded which), obtained on the day of the yellow fever booster vaccination. The TCR was taken from a man younger than 30 who received the YFV17D yellow fever vaccine. The chain has TRBV5-6 and TRBJ1-4; the match to TRBD1 covers 8 bases. The CDR3 region is CASSLATAGGEEKLFF. CDR3 nucleotide sequence: TGTGCCAGCAGCTTGGCTACGGCAGGGGGCGAGGAAAAACTGTTTTTT. Variable domain in full (rest from reference TRBV5-6 and TRBJ1-4): DAGVTQSPTHLIKTRGQQVTLRCSPKSGHDTVSWYQQALGQGPQFIFQYYEEEERQRGNFPDRFSGHQFPNYSSELNVNALLLGDSALYLCASSLATAGGEEKLFFGSGTQLSVL.